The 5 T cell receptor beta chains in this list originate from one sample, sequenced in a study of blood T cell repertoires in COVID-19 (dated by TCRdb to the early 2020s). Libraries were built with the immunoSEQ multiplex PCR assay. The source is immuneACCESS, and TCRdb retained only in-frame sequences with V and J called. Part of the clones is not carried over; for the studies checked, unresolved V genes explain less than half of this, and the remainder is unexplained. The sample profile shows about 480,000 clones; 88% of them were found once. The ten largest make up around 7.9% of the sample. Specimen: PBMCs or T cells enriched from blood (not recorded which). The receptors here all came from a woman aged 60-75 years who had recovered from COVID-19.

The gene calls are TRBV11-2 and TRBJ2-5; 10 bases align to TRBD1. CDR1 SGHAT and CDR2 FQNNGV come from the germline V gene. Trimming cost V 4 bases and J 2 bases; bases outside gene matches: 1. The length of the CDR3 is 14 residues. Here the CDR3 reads CASSSDRGQETQYF. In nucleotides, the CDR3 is TGTGCCAGCAGCTCGGACAGGGGGCAAGAGACCCAGTACTTC.

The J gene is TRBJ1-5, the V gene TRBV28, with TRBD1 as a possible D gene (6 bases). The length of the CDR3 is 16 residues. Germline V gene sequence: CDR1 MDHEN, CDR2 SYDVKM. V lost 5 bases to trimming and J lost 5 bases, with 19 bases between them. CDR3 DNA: TGTGCCAGCAGTCCACCAGGGGCAGGCAGCCATCAGCCCCAGCATTTT. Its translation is CASSPPGAGSHQPQHF.

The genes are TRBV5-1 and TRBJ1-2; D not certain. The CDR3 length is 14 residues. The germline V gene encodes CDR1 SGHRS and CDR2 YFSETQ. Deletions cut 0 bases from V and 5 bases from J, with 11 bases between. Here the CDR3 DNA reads TGCGCCAGCAGCTTGGGAGGGCCTTTTTATGGCTACACCTTC. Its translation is CASSLGGPFYGYTF.

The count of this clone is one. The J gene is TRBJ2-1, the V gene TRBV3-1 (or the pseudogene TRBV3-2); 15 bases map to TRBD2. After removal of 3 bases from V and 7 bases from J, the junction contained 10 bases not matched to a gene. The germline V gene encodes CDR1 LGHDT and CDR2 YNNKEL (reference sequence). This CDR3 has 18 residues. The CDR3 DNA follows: TGTGCCAGCAGCCAGGGCCGGACTAGCGGGGGGGCAGGGAATGAGCAGTTCTTC. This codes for CASSQGRTSGGAGNEQFF.

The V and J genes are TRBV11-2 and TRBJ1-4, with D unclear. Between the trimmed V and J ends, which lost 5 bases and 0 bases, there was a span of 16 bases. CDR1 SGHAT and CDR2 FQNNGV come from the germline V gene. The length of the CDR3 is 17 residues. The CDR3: CASSRPAADATNEKLFF. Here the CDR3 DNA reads TGTGCCAGCAGCCGCCCAGCGGCCGATGCAACTAATGAAAAACTGTTTTTT.